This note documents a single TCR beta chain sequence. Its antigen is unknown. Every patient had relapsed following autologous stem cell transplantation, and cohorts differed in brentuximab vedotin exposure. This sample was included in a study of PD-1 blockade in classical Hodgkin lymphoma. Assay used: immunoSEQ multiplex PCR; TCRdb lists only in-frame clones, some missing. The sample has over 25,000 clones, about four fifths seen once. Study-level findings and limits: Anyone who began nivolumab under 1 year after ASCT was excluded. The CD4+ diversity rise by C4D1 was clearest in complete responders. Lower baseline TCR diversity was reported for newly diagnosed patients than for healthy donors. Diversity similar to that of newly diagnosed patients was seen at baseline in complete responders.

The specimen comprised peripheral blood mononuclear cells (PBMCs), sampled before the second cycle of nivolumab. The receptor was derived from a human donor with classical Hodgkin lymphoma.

CDR3: CASSLGTSGGETQYF. For the CDR3, the DNA is TGTGCCAGCAGCTTAGGTACTAGCGGTGGAGAGACCCAGTACTTC. V usage is TRBV7-2 and J usage is TRBJ2-5; 8 bases line up with TRBD2. V lost 1 base, J lost 4 bases, and 5 bases stayed unmatched. This CDR3 is built from 15 residues. The germline V gene encodes CDR1 SGHTA and CDR2 FQGNSA.